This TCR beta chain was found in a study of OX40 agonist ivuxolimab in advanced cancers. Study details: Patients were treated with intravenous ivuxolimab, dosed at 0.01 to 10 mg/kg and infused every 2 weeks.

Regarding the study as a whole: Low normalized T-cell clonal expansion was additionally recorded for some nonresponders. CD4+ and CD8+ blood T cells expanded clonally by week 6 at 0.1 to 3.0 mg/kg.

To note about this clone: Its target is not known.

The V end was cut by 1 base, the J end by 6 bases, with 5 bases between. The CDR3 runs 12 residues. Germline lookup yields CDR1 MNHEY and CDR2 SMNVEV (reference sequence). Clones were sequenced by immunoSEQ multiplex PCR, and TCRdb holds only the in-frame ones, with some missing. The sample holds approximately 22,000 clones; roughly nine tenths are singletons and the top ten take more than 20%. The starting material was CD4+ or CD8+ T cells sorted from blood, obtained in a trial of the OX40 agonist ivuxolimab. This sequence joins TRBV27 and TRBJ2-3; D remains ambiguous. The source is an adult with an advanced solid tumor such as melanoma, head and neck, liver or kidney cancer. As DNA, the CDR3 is TGTGCCAGCAGTTTATTGGGGGATACGCAGTATTTT. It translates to CASSLLGDTQYF.